The 27 T cell receptor beta chains in this list originate from one sample, sequenced in a study of blood T cells in healthy people across ages. A second PCR of 7 to 11 cycles used a sample-barcoded 5' primer and a J-beta primer mix. Each CDR3 protein gets one entry after TCRdb re-called the 5' RACE reads with MiXCR. This sample has some 780,000 distinct CDR3 sequences, with just over 55% found just once. What was sequenced was blood. Receptors were obtained from a man aged 40-50 years in good health.

Only a few counts were recorded for this clonotype. This sequence joins TRBV2 and TRBJ1-2; 9 bases align to TRBD1. Trimming removed 6 bases from V and 6 bases from J; junction bases left unmatched: 5. Germline CDR1 reads SNHLY; CDR2 reads FYNNEI. This CDR3 has 13 amino acids. The CDR3 here is CASRDRGVDGYTF. CDR3 DNA: TGTGCCAGCAGGGACAGGGGAGTGGATGGCTACACCTTC.

The J gene is TRBJ1-5, the V gene TRBV27; D ambiguous. The V gene's germline CDR1 is MNHEY and CDR2 SMNVEV (reference sequence). V was cut by 5 bases and J by 0 bases, with 5 bases left in between. The CDR3 totals 13 residues. In DNA form, the CDR3 reads TGTGCCAGCAGTCCGTATAGCAATCAGCCCCAGCATTTT. Translating gives CASSPYSNQPQHF.

V is TRBV6-1 and J is TRBJ2-5; 9 bases line up with TRBD1. The germline CDR1 and CDR2 sequences are MNHNS and SASEGT. V lost 2 bases and J lost 2; bases outside the gene matches: 3. The CDR3 has 15 amino acids. CDR3 residues: CASSEQDRGQETQYF. The DNA for the CDR3 is TGTGCCAGCAGTGAACAGGACAGGGGTCAAGAGACCCAGTACTTC.

This chain connects TRBV27 to TRBJ2-1, with D unresolved. The CDR3 totals 10 residues. Trimming pared 10 bases from V and 8 bases from J, leaving 9 bases between. Germline-derived CDR1 and CDR2 are MNHEY and SMNVEV (reference sequence). DNA of the CDR3: TGTGCCATCATACGGTATGAGCAGTTCTTC. It codes for CAIIRYEQFF.

The chain carries TRBV5-1 and TRBJ2-2; perhaps TRBD1 as D (6 bases). This CDR3 contains 16 residues. Trimming removed 0 bases at V and 2 bases at J, with 11 bases between. The germline CDR1 and CDR2 sequences are SGHRS and YFSETQ. The CDR3 sequence: CASSLDGDINTGELFF. CDR3 coding DNA: TGCGCCAGCAGCTTGGATGGGGACATTAACACCGGGGAGCTGTTTTTT.

V usage is TRBV25-1 and J usage is TRBJ1-1, with D possibly matching TRBD1 (5 bases). The CDR3 extends over 11 amino acids. Per germline, CDR1 MGHDK and CDR2 SYGVNS. The V end lost 6 bases, the J end lost 8 bases, and 10 bases lay between the germline ends. DNA of the CDR3: TGTGCCAGCAGAGAGCAGGGCGAAGCTTTCTTT. Its translation is CASREQGEAFF.

A few counts support this clonotype. The rearrangement joins TRBV14 to TRBJ2-3, with D perhaps matching TRBD2 (5 bases). Trimming removed 6 bases from V and 5 bases from J, with 15 bases in between. CDR1 is SGHDN and CDR2 is FVKESK in the germline V gene. The CDR3 length is 14 residues. The CDR3 nucleotides read TGTGCCAGCAGTCCCCGGCTAGCCGGAGATACGCAGTATTTT. Translated: CASSPRLAGDTQYF.

The chain joins TRBV27 to TRBJ2-3, with a weak D call TRBD1 (5 bases). With 10 bases removed from V and 2 bases from J, the gap between germline ends came to 19 bases. The germline V gene encodes CDR1 MNHEY and CDR2 SMNVEV (reference sequence). This CDR3 region has 15 residues. The CDR3 DNA reads as TGTGCCACAGAATTTAGGGGCTCCTCCACAGATACGCAGTATTTT. It codes for CATEFRGSSTDTQYF.

The chain combines TRBV10-3 with TRBJ1-2, with D possibly being TRBD1 (5 bases). Trimming removed 6 bases at V and 5 bases at J, with 28 bases between. Germline-derived CDR1 and CDR2 are ENHRY and SYGVKD. This CDR3 is 18 amino acids long. The CDR3 DNA sequence: TGTGCCATCAGCCCGTCCGGGGCCCTCAACCCATCTCGATATGGCTACACCTTC. This encodes CAISPSGALNPSRYGYTF.

This clonotype was seen a few times. The V gene is TRBV7-2, the J gene TRBJ2-3; D gene unclear. Germline-derived CDR1 and CDR2 are SGHTA and FQGNSA. Trimming pared 1 base from V and 4 bases from J, leaving 15 bases between. The CDR3 runs to 16 residues. The CDR3, as DNA: TGTGCCAGCAGCTTAGTCAAAACGAACCCCCCAGATACGCAGTATTTT. Protein sequence: CASSLVKTNPPDTQYF.

This clonotype showed up just a few times. The chain couples TRBV6-5 to TRBJ1-2; a weak D match, TRBD1 (5 bases). In germline, CDR1 is MNHEY, CDR2 SVGAGI. Deletions cut 2 bases from V and 4 bases from J, with 14 bases between. The CDR3 length is 15 residues. CDR3 in DNA: TGTGCCAGCAGTTACGAGCAGGGCCGCGTCTATGGCTACACCTTC. It translates to CASSYEQGRVYGYTF.

The chain carries TRBV6-6 and TRBJ1-2, with 7 bases identical to TRBD1. The CDR3 loop spans 14 amino acids. CDR1 is MNHNY, CDR2 SVGAGI, per germline (reference sequence). V shed 10 bases, J shed 4 bases, and the junction held 12 bases outside the gene matches. This CDR3 reads CATGRQGGIYGYTF. The CDR3 DNA reads TGTGCCACCGGTAGACAGGGAGGGATCTATGGCTACACCTTC.

This clonotype was observed a few times. The chain is built from TRBV18 and TRBJ2-3; 7 bases map to TRBD2. V lost 3 bases and J lost 0; bases outside the gene matches: 6. The CDR3 contains 16 residues. From germline, CDR1 is KGHSH and CDR2 LQKENI. The CDR3 DNA is TGTGCCAGCTCACCGGTAGCGGGCGCGAGCACAGATACGCAGTATTTT. Its translation: CASSPVAGASTDTQYF.

A few counts support this clonotype. V and J are TRBV5-4 and TRBJ2-3, with 10 positions matching TRBD2. Germline lookup yields CDR1 SGHNT and CDR2 YYREEE (reference sequence). This CDR3 region has 15 residues. The V gene end was trimmed by 4 bases and the J gene end by 1 base; junction bases not matched to a gene: 3. For the CDR3, the DNA is TGTGCCAGCAGCGCACTAGCGGGACGCACAGATACGCAGTATTTT. Residues: CASSALAGRTDTQYF.

This clonotype was observed a handful of times. The V and J genes are TRBV20-1 and TRBJ2-4; D gene uncertain. The V and J ends lost 2 bases and 0 bases respectively, with 11 bases between them. The CDR3 extends over 15 amino acids. Germline V gene lookup returns CDR1 DFQATT and CDR2 SNEGSKA (reference sequence). The CDR3 DNA sequence: TGCAGTGCTAGATGTCGCCGGGTAGCCAAAAACATTCAGTACTTC. Translation gives CSARCRRVAKNIQYF.

This clonotype was found a few times. This chain links TRBV29-1 with TRBJ2-7, with 12 bases lining up with TRBD1. Germline lookup yields CDR1 SQVTM and CDR2 ANQGSEA. Losses at the gene ends were 7 bases for V and 5 bases for J; bases not matched to a gene: 3. CDR3 size: 12 residues. The CDR3 DNA follows: TGCAGCGGCGGGACAGGGGGCGACGAGCAGTACTTC. Protein product: CSGGTGGDEQYF.

The chain employs TRBV7-2 and TRBJ1-1; 7 nucleotides match TRBD1. Germline assignment: CDR1 SGHTA and CDR2 FQGNSA. J gave up 6 bases and V 1 base, and 8 bases lay outside the gene matches. CDR3 size: 15 residues. The CDR3 DNA follows: TGTGCCAGCAGCTTAGACAGGGGAGCGAGCTCTGAAGCTTTCTTT. As protein: CASSLDRGASSEAFF.

The rearrangement joins TRBV7-9 to TRBJ1-2, with D tentatively TRBD1 (6 bases). The CDR3 contains 15 residues. V lost 2 bases and J lost 6, with 16 bases in between. Germline loops: CDR1 SEHNR, CDR2 FQNEAQ (reference sequence). The CDR3 DNA reads as TGTGCCAGCAGCTTAAGGGGAGCAGGGGAAGATGGCTACACCTTC. Protein product: CASSLRGAGEDGYTF.

The chain couples TRBV15 to TRBJ2-5; D is ambiguous. The length of the CDR3 is 13 residues. Deletions cut 2 bases from V and 2 bases from J, with 6 bases between. Germline assignment: CDR1 LNHNV and CDR2 YYDKDF (reference sequence). This CDR3 reads CATSRQKQETQYF. The CDR3 coding sequence is TGTGCCACCAGCAGACAAAAACAAGAGACCCAGTACTTC.

A single count supports this clonotype. The V and J genes are TRBV28 and TRBJ1-6; no firm D call. V was cut by 5 bases and J by 1 base, with 21 bases left in between. In germline, CDR1 is MDHEN, CDR2 SYDVKM. The CDR3 runs to 19 residues. In nucleotides, the CDR3 is TGTGCCAGCAGTAATACAGTTTTGCAGACCGTGTCCTATAATTCACCCCTCCACTTT. This gives the protein CASSNTVLQTVSYNSPLHF.

This chain joins TRBV6-2 or TRBV6-3 and TRBJ2-3, with D possibly TRBD1 on 6 matching bases. V lost 10 bases and J 3 bases, leaving 8 bases between the germline ends. The CDR3 is made up of 11 amino acids. Germline CDR1 reads MNHEY; CDR2 reads SVGEGT. CDR3 amino acids: CAIGGTDTQYF. In nucleotides, the CDR3 is TGTGCCATAGGGGGAACAGATACGCAGTATTTT.

The chain employs TRBV20-1 and TRBJ2-7; 8 nucleotides agree with TRBD2. Trimming at V came to 3 bases and at J to 4 bases, leaving 5 bases not matched to a gene. CDR1 and CDR2 from the germline V gene are DFQATT and SNEGSKA (reference sequence). The CDR3 consists of 13 residues. This CDR3 is CSASTSGGYEQYF. CDR3 nucleotides: TGCAGTGCTAGTACTAGCGGAGGGTACGAGCAGTACTTC.

This chain joins TRBV10-3 and TRBJ1-4; D not certain. This CDR3 region has 13 residues. V lost 2 bases and J lost 5, with 6 bases in between. Germline loops: CDR1 ENHRY, CDR2 SYGVKD. The CDR3 spells CAISEAQNEKLFF. CDR3 bases: TGTGCCATCAGTGAGGCTCAAAATGAAAAACTGTTTTTT.

J is TRBJ1-1 and V is TRBV7-9; D ambiguous. V was shortened by 5 bases and J by 3 bases, with 4 bases between the two germline ends. The germline CDR1 and CDR2 sequences are SEHNR and FQNEAQ (reference sequence). CDR3 length equals 11 residues. The CDR3 region is CASSMDTEAFF. CDR3 nucleotides: TGTGCCAGCAGCATGGACACTGAAGCTTTCTTT.

This chain joins TRBV28 and TRBJ1-5; D not resolved. V was cut by 7 bases and J by 4 bases, with 14 bases left in between. The V gene's germline CDR1 is MDHEN and CDR2 SYDVKM. The CDR3 is 14 residues long. DNA of the CDR3: TGTGCCAGCATTGGGCAGGTGAGGAATCAGCCCCAGCATTTT. Translating gives CASIGQVRNQPQHF.

This chain links TRBV28 with TRBJ2-1; 15 bases agree with TRBD2. CDR1 and CDR2 from the germline V gene are MDHEN and SYDVKM. Unmatched junction bases numbered 4, after V lost 6 bases and J lost 13 bases. CDR3 size: 13 residues. CDR3 amino acids: CASRGLAGGPQFF. DNA of the CDR3: TGTGCCAGCAGAGGACTAGCGGGAGGGCCCCAGTTCTTC. The full variable domain, completed using reference TRBV28 and TRBJ2-1, is DVKVTQSSRYLVKRTGEKVFLECVQDMDHENMFWYRQDPGLGLRLIYFSYDVKMKEKGDIPEGYSVSREKKERFSLILESASTNQTSMYLCASRGLAGGPQFFGPGTRLTVL.

On this clonotype: This may be a read error: a much more frequent sequence differs by one nucleotide. The CDR3: CSAQGAGSIYEQHF. The CDR3 DNA is TGCAGTGCCCAGGGGGCAGGGAGTATCTACGAGCAGCACTTC. The gene calls are TRBV20-1 and TRBJ2-7; 8 bases are shared with TRBD1. The CDR3 sequence is 14 residues long. Germline CDR1 reads DFQATT; CDR2 reads SNEGSKA (reference sequence).